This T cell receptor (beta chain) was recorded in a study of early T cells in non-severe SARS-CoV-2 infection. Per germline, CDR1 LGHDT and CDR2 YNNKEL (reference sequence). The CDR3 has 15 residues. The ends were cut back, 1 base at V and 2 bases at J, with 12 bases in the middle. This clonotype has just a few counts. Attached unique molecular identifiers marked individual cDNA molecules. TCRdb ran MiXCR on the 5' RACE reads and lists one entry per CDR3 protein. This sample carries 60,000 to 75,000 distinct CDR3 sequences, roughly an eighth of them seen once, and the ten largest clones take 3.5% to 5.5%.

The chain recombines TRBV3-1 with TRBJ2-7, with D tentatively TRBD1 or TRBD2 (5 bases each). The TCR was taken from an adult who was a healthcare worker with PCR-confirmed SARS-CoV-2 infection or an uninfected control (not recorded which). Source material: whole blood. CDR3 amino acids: CASSQAGTGTYEQYF. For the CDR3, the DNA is TGTGCCAGCAGCCAAGCCGGGACGGGGACCTACGAGCAGTACTTC.